This passage covers 12 T cell receptor beta chains from one sample sequenced in a study of shared clonotypes between healthy human individuals. Assay: immunoSEQ multiplex PCR; the TCRdb copy retains only in-frame clones and omits some. The repertoire includes 950,000 to 1,100,000 clones, approximately 72% of them detected once, and 1.4% sits in the top ten. The sequencing input was memory CD4+ T cells sorted from blood. The subset denotes: CD45RA-negative fraction. All receptors come from a man aged 18 to 35 in good health.

V gene TRBV4-1 combines with J gene TRBJ2-5; 9 bases align to TRBD2. The CDR3 consists of 16 residues. Germline lookup yields CDR1 MGHRA and CDR2 YSYEKL. After removal of 0 bases from V and 3 bases from J, the junction contained 5 bases not matched to a gene. CDR3 DNA sequence: TGCGCCAGCAGCCAAGAAGGGGCTAGCGGGAAAGAGACCCAGTACTTC. Translating gives CASSQEGASGKETQYF.

The table lists this clone with a count of one. This chain connects TRBV5-1 to TRBJ1-3, with TRBD1 as a possible D gene (5 bases). This CDR3 is 15 amino acids long. The germline V gene encodes CDR1 SGHRS and CDR2 YFSETQ. Between the trimmed V and J ends, which lost 4 bases and 0 bases, there was a span of 11 bases. The CDR3 protein is CASSTDRVSGNTIYF. In DNA form, the CDR3 reads TGCGCCAGCAGCACCGACAGAGTCTCTGGAAACACCATATATTTT.

The rearrangement uses TRBV7-2 and TRBJ2-3; D is perhaps TRBD1 or TRBD2 (5 bases each). Trimming stripped 10 bases from V and 5 bases from J, with 13 bases between. Germline V gene sequence: CDR1 SGHTA, CDR2 FQGNSA. The CDR3 extends over 12 amino acids. CDR3 loop: CATSGPGDTQYF. The CDR3 DNA is TGTGCCACCTCGGGGCCGGGAGATACGCAGTATTTT.

This sequence joins TRBV7-2 and TRBJ1-1; D unresolved. The CDR3 is 13 amino acids. Germline V gene lookup returns CDR1 SGHTA and CDR2 FQGNSA. Trimming removed 5 bases from V and 3 bases from J, with 10 bases in between. The CDR3 here is CASSRRTDTEAFF. Written as DNA, the CDR3 is TGTGCCAGCAGCCGACGGACGGACACTGAAGCTTTCTTT.

This clone turned up a few times. The chain has TRBV14 and TRBJ2-1; D not resolved. V was clipped by 1 base and J by 7 bases, with 8 bases between them. The CDR3 covers 13 residues. Germline assignment: CDR1 SGHDN and CDR2 FVKESK. CDR3 nucleotides: TGTGCCAGCAGCCAAGGTGCCAGGAATGAGCAGTTCTTC. It specifies CASSQGARNEQFF.

The CDR3 DNA is TGCGCCAGCAGTGCACAGGGCGGCACTGAAGCTTTCTTT. Translation gives CASSAQGGTEAFF. The V gene is TRBV10-1, the J gene TRBJ1-1, with D possibly matching TRBD1 (6 bases). The germline V gene encodes CDR1 WNHNN and CDR2 SYGVQD (reference sequence). V gave up 4 bases and J gave up 4 bases, with 10 bases separating them. The CDR3 is 13 residues long.

The chain is built from TRBV4-1 and TRBJ2-2; 8 bases align to TRBD2. The CDR3 runs 16 residues. Per the germline V gene, CDR1 is MGHRA and CDR2 is YSYEKL. Trimming at V came to 7 bases and at J to 3 bases, leaving 10 bases not matched to a gene. The CDR3 here is CASTPVGLGDTGELFF. In DNA, the CDR3 is TGCGCCAGCACCCCCGTGGGACTAGGTGACACCGGGGAGCTGTTTTTT.

J is TRBJ2-1 and V is TRBV7-3; 9 bases are shared with TRBD2. V shed 5 bases, J shed 4 bases, and the junction held 6 bases outside the gene matches. This CDR3 is 15 amino acids long. Germline CDR1 SGHTA, CDR2 FQGTGA. The CDR3 spells CASSGDSGGYNEQFF. CDR3 in DNA: TGTGCCAGCAGCGGGGATAGCGGGGGATACAATGAGCAGTTCTTC.

The V call is TRBV9, the J call TRBJ2-4; 7 nucleotides line up with TRBD1. The CDR3 is made up of 14 amino acids. The V gene's germline CDR1 is SGDLS and CDR2 YYNGEE. The trim removed 4 bases at V and 5 bases at J, leaving 6 bases unmatched. The CDR3 coding sequence is TGTGCCAGCAGCCCCTCCGGGACAGAAAACATTCAGTACTTC. This sequence encodes CASSPSGTENIQYF.

J is TRBJ1-1 and V is TRBV5-4, with a tentative D call TRBD1 (5 bases). Germline V lookup: CDR1 SGHNT, CDR2 YYREEE (reference sequence). Trimming took off 7 bases at V and 4 bases at J, with 17 bases between the two ends. CDR3 length: 14 residues. The CDR3 nucleotides read TGTGCCAGCCGCAAGACAGCGGACGTCACTGAAGCTTTCTTT. It specifies CASRKTADVTEAFF.

The rearrangement uses TRBV19 and TRBJ2-7; no firm D call. Germline V gene sequence: CDR1 LNHDA, CDR2 SQIVND (reference sequence). The germline V and J ends were trimmed by 1 base and 2 bases, with 12 bases remaining between them. The CDR3 is 15 amino acids. CDR3 loop: CASSIGVTGPYEQYF. CDR3 nucleotide sequence: TGTGCCAGTAGTATAGGAGTGACTGGGCCCTACGAGCAGTACTTC.

The chain is built from TRBV6-1 and TRBJ1-4, with 7 nucleotides matching TRBD1. Germline V lookup: CDR1 MNHNS, CDR2 SASEGT. The V gene end was trimmed by 3 bases and the J gene end by 8 bases; junction bases not matched to a gene: 6. The CDR3 consists of 14 residues. CDR3 amino acids: CASSERGQREKLFF. In nucleotides, the CDR3 is TGTGCCAGCAGTGAGAGGGGGCAAAGGGAAAAACTGTTTTTT.